This T cell receptor beta chain was recovered during a study of cytomegalovirus exposure and HLA in healthy donors. Regarding the study as a whole: Data from an earlier analysis indicated that most TCR beta V segments were productive either about 87% or about 30% of the time. In a later analysis, TCR beta V- and J-gene trimming showed a link to a missense DCLRE1C variant.

As for this clone: No antigen is known for it.

Vbeta (60) and Jbeta (13) primers were used in the PCR. Some clones are missing from TCRdb's copy, which holds only in-frame ones; the method was immunoSEQ multiplex PCR. The top ten hold less than 9.5% of the sample, which has 120,000 or so clones, about 80% seen once. This TCR was sampled from a woman in her fifties or sixties in good health and CMV-seropositive. Sequenced sample: PBMCs.

The CDR3 sequence: CASSLFPGEKLFF. The CDR3 DNA reads as TGCGCCAGCAGCTTATTCCCGGGTGAAAAACTGTTTTTT. J is TRBJ1-4 and V is TRBV5-1; D is unclear. The V end lost 2 bases, the J end lost 7 bases, and 9 bases lay between the germline ends. The CDR3 totals 13 residues. Looked up from germline, CDR1 is SGHRS and CDR2 is YFSETQ.